This TCR beta chain derives from a study of blood T cell repertoires in COVID-19. Each participant's cohort was designated according to participant-reported clinical history. In the study's own analysis: Estimated nucleated cell counts came from reference gene primer amplification. Some clones are missing from TCRdb's copy, which holds only in-frame ones; the method was immunoSEQ multiplex PCR. D and trimming were read from the DNA, whereas the V and J calls and clone size are those reported in that table. This table holds over 250,000 clones, about nine tenths found once. Trimming took 3 bases from V and 0 from J, leaving 3 bases between them. The CDR3 totals 13 residues. Germline CDR1 and CDR2: MNHNS and SASEGT.

The origin of this receptor is a woman between 55 and 75 years old who had recovered from COVID-19. The J gene is TRBJ2-1, the V gene TRBV6-1; D not certain. Source material: PBMCs or T cells enriched from blood (not recorded which). The DNA for the CDR3 is TGTGCCAGCAGTGAGAGCTCCTACAATGAGCAGTTCTTC. It yields the protein CASSESSYNEQFF.